This is a list of T cell receptor beta chains from one sample in a study of T cell changes during pregnancy in multiple sclerosis. Data came from immunoSEQ multiplex PCR; TCRdb stores just in-frame clones and leaves some out. Counted here are roughly 29,000 clones, around 89% occurring once; the ten biggest clones make up more than 3%. The source was CD4+ T cells from peripheral blood mononuclear cells, collected in the first trimester of pregnancy. These TCRs come from a female donor in good health, enrolled as a control in a pregnancy study. CDR3s include the opening cysteine and the closing phenylalanine or tryptophan. D genes are given only for firm matches. Part of the rows lack a size; the others show once, few, many or a class for expanded clones.

V gene	clone size	D gene	J gene	CDR3 protein	CDR3 DNA
TRBV5-1	.	TRBD2	TRBJ2-1	CASSLDTSGRNNEQFF	TGCGCCAGCAGCTTGGATACTAGCGGGAGAAATAATGAGCAGTTCTTC
TRBV23-1	.	.	TRBJ2-1	CASRAAGPYNEQFF	TGCGCCAGCAGGGCGGCGGGACCCTACAATGAGCAGTTCTTC
TRBV25-1	.	TRBD1	TRBJ1-2	CASSEPGTGLLNGYTF	TGTGCCAGCAGTGAACCCGGGACAGGGCTCCTCAACGGCTACACCTTC
TRBV6-5	.	.	TRBJ1-1	CASSVSYGGLTEAFF	TGTGCCAGCAGTGTGTCGTATGGGGGCCTCACTGAAGCTTTCTTT
TRBV18	.	TRBD1	TRBJ1-1	CASSPEGQVNTEAFF	TGTGCCAGCTCACCGGAGGGACAGGTAAACACTGAAGCTTTCTTT
TRBV10-3	.	TRBD2	TRBJ2-3	CAISESNAGATDTQYF	TGTGCCATCAGTGAGTCGAACGCGGGAGCGACAGATACGCAGTATTTT
TRBV5-1	.	TRBD2	TRBJ2-2	CASSSGTSGVNTGELFF	TGCGCCAGCAGCTCTGGGACTAGCGGGGTGAACACCGGGGAGCTGTTTTTT
TRBV19	.	.	TRBJ1-5	CASKDQGYYSNQPQHF	TGTGCCAGTAAGGACCAGGGGTACTATAGCAATCAGCCCCAGCATTTT
TRBV5-6	once	.	TRBJ2-5	CASSLVGGDSEQETQYF	TGTGCCAGCAGCTTGGTTGGAGGGGATAGCGAACAAGAGACCCAGTACTTC
TRBV4-1	.	.	TRBJ2-7	CASSQGRREQYF	TGCGCCAGCAGCCAAGGCAGGAGGGAGCAGTACTTC
TRBV2	.	TRBD1	TRBJ2-5	CASEQGMETQYF	TGTGCCAGCGAACAGGGGATGGAGACCCAGTACTTC
TRBV6-5	once	.	TRBJ1-2	CASTQGGARGYTF	TGTGCCAGCACCCAGGGTGGGGCCAGAGGCTACACCTTC
TRBV5-6	.	.	TRBJ2-7	CASSLTDGYEQYF	TGTGCCAGCAGCTTGACAGACGGCTACGAGCAGTACTTC
TRBV6-5	.	TRBD1	TRBJ1-4	CASTQQGANEKLFF	TGTGCCAGCACCCAACAGGGGGCAAATGAAAAACTGTTTTTT
TRBV19	.	TRBD1	TRBJ2-6	CASVKDRGNAGANVLTF	TGTGCCAGTGTTAAAGACAGGGGAAATGCTGGGGCCAACGTCCTGACTTTC
TRBV12-5	.	.	TRBJ2-7	CASGHEELHCF	TGTGCTAGTGGCCACGAGGAACTCCATTGCTTC
TRBV4-2	once	.	TRBJ2-1	CASSQVRGYNLPGEQFF	TGTGCCAGCAGCCAAGTCAGGGGCTACAACCTCCCAGGCGAGCAGTTCTTC
TRBV28	.	TRBD2	TRBJ2-1	CATHFAGGPYNEQFF	TGTGCCACCCACTTTGCGGGAGGACCCTACAATGAGCAGTTCTTC
TRBV6-1	.	TRBD1	TRBJ2-7	CASSEKGQTYEQYF	TGTGCCAGCAGTGAAAAGGGACAGACCTACGAGCAGTACTTC
TRBV27	few	.	TRBJ1-2	CASSLNRVSGYTF	TGTGCCAGCAGTTTAAACAGGGTCTCTGGCTACACCTTC
TRBV28	once	TRBD1	TRBJ2-5	CASRRPGQSRETQYF	TGTGCCAGCAGGAGACCGGGACAGTCCCGAGAGACCCAGTACTTC
TRBV2	once	TRBD1	TRBJ2-5	CASGGQGGTQYF	TGTGCCAGCGGGGGACAGGGGGGGACCCAGTACTTC
TRBV30	.	.	TRBJ2-2	CAWTRGGRSSGELFF	TGTGCCTGGACCAGGGGCGGGAGATCGTCCGGGGAGCTGTTTTTT
TRBV15	.	.	TRBJ1-5	CATSSLQAINQPQHF	TGTGCCACCAGCAGCTTACAGGCTATCAATCAGCCCCAGCATTTT
TRBV19	.	.	TRBJ2-7	CASSMSGKRTYEQYF	TGTGCCAGTAGTATGTCAGGGAAACGCACCTACGAGCAGTACTTC
TRBV7-2	.	TRBD1	TRBJ1-5	CASRGTGYGPQHF	TGTGCCAGCCGGGGGACAGGGTATGGGCCCCAGCATTTT
TRBV2	.	.	TRBJ2-3	CASSAGTDTQYF	TGTGCCAGCAGTGCAGGGACAGATACGCAGTATTTT
TRBV19	.	TRBD2	TRBJ2-1	CASSIAVRTSGTNEQFF	TGTGCCAGTAGCATCGCGGTCAGGACTAGCGGGACCAATGAGCAGTTCTTC
TRBV11-3	.	TRBD1	TRBJ2-5	CASSSGTGAREETQYF	TGTGCCAGCAGCTCCGGGACAGGGGCCAGGGAAGAGACCCAGTACTTC
TRBV11-2	.	.	TRBJ2-1	CASSLATNLLDYYNEQFF	TGTGCCAGCAGCTTGGCGACAAACCTCCTGGACTACTACAATGAGCAGTTCTTC
TRBV5-1	.	TRBD2	TRBJ2-1	CASRFTPGGNEQFF	TGCGCCAGCAGATTTACGCCGGGGGGAAATGAGCAGTTCTTC
TRBV11-2	.	.	TRBJ1-2	CASSSHREYGYTF	TGTGCCAGCAGCTCCCACAGGGAGTATGGCTACACCTTC
TRBV11-2	.	.	TRBJ1-3	CASSLIRGSGVGNTIYF	TGTGCCAGCAGCTTAATAAGGGGGTCAGGGGTCGGAAACACCATATATTTT
TRBV2	once	.	TRBJ1-5	CASNPGYANQPQHF	TGTGCCAGCAACCCAGGGTATGCCAATCAGCCCCAGCATTTT
TRBV10-1	.	TRBD1	TRBJ2-1	CASSVGQATIYNEQFF	TGCGCCAGCAGTGTAGGACAGGCGACAATATACAATGAGCAGTTCTTC
TRBV28	few	.	TRBJ1-1	CASKLGKTNTEAFF	TGTGCCAGCAAACTCGGGAAGACGAACACTGAAGCTTTCTTT
TRBV7-2	.	TRBD2	TRBJ2-4	CASSLSPASGSVSYF	TGTGCCAGCAGCTTAAGTCCAGCTAGCGGGAGCGTTTCGTACTTC
TRBV15	.	TRBD1	TRBJ1-1	CATSRDYAGGTEAFF	TGTGCCACCAGCAGAGATTACGCAGGGGGCACTGAAGCTTTCTTT
TRBV30	.	.	TRBJ2-1	CAWSAMTRSSYNEQFF	TGTGCCTGGAGTGCTATGACTAGGAGCTCCTACAATGAGCAGTTCTTC
TRBV7-3	.	.	TRBJ2-1	CASSPLWSSYNEQFF	TGTGCCAGCAGCCCTCTCTGGAGCTCCTACAATGAGCAGTTCTTC
TRBV29-1	.	.	TRBJ1-2	CSVENRTEEGGYTF	TGCAGCGTTGAAAACCGGACAGAAGAAGGTGGCTACACCTTC
TRBV18	.	.	TRBJ1-1	CASSLQGGRSAFF	TGTGCCAGCTCACTTCAGGGAGGGAGAAGTGCTTTCTTT
TRBV28	once	TRBD1	TRBJ1-6	CASSSPGQRGNSPLHF	TGTGCCAGCAGTTCCCCGGGACAGAGGGGTAATTCACCCCTCCACTTT
TRBV25-1	.	.	TRBJ1-1	CASSDQGSTEAFF	TGTGCCAGCAGTGATCAGGGGAGCACTGAAGCTTTCTTT
TRBV9	.	.	TRBJ2-3	CASSLLTDTQYF	TGTGCCAGCAGCCTCCTCACAGATACGCAGTATTTT
TRBV27	.	.	TRBJ1-5	CASSLQGQSNQPQHF	TGTGCCAGCAGTTTACAGGGTCAGAGCAATCAGCCCCAGCATTTT
TRBV9	.	.	TRBJ1-1	CASSVGGIGGTNTEAFF	TGTGCCAGCAGCGTAGGGGGGATCGGGGGGACGAACACTGAAGCTTTCTTT
TRBV14	.	.	TRBJ2-7	CASSQEIREVDEQYF	TGTGCCAGCAGCCAAGAGATCAGAGAGGTCGACGAGCAGTACTTC